This entry describes one T cell receptor beta chain. The data belong to a study of blood T cell repertoires in COVID-19. This CDR3 has 13 amino acids. Deletions cut 4 bases from V and 9 bases from J, with 14 bases between. Looked up from germline, CDR1 is SGHNT and CDR2 is YYREEE (reference sequence). Data came from immunoSEQ multiplex PCR; TCRdb stores just in-frame clones and leaves some out. The table has 45,000 to 60,000 clones, 80% to 85% seen once. The sequencing sample was made of peripheral blood. This clonotype was obtained from a man of 80 years or more with COVID-19, enrolled during active disease. The genes are TRBV5-4 and TRBJ2-1; D gene unclear. The CDR3 loop reads CASSVTVVREQFF. The CDR3 DNA reads TGTGCCAGCAGCGTTACTGTGGTCCGTGAGCAGTTCTTC. Combining the CDR3 with reference TRBV5-4 and TRBJ2-1 gives the whole variable domain ETGVTQSPTHLIKTRGQQVTLRCSSQSGHNTVSWYQQALGQGPQFIFQYYREEENGRGNFPPRFSGLQFPNYSSELNVNALELDDSALYLCASSVTVVREQFFGPGTRLTVL.